This T cell receptor (beta chain) stems from a study of blood T cell repertoires in COVID-19. This clone occurred a few times. Germline lookup yields CDR1 SGHVS and CDR2 FQNEAQ. CDR3 length: 15 amino acids. V lost 3 bases and J lost 3, with 12 bases in between. Sequenced by immunoSEQ multiplex PCR; TCRdb stores in-frame clones only, minus some. This table has 110,000 to 150,000 clones, approximately 78% appearing once. The specimen was peripheral blood. V gene TRBV7-8 combines with J gene TRBJ1-5; TRBD1 might be the D (6 bases). This receptor was obtained from a woman older than 75 with acute or convalescent COVID-19. The CDR3 here is CASSFRGRNNQPQHF. CDR3 nucleotides: TGTGCCAGCAGCTTCAGGGGTCGGAACAATCAGCCCCAGCATTTT. The full variable domain, rest sourced from reference TRBV7-8 and TRBJ1-5, is GAGVSQSPRYKVAKRGQDVALRCDPISGHVSLFWYQQALGQGPEFLTYFQNEAQLDKSGLPSDRFFAERPEGSVSTLKIQRTQQEDSAVYLCASSFRGRNNQPQHFGDGTRLSIL.